One T cell receptor beta chain is described in this entry. Its antigen is undetermined. This table comes from immunoSEQ multiplex PCR, and its TCRdb copy is limited to in-frame clones, with some not included. The table has over 95,000 clones, roughly 90% seen once; the top ten hold roughly 7.7%. The sample originates from a study of T cell responses to AZD1222 COVID-19 vaccine. Unmatched junction bases numbered 0, after V lost 3 bases and J lost 4 bases. CDR3 length: 15 amino acids. Germline CDR1 LGHDT, CDR2 YNNKEL (reference sequence). Overall study results and limits: Most donors were white British, females outnumbered males, and clonal diversity was possibly underestimated.

The material sequenced was peripheral blood, taken on day 0 of AZD1222 vaccination. J is TRBJ2-3 and V is TRBV3-1 (or the pseudogene TRBV3-2); 14 bases match TRBD2. This TCR was sampled from an adult in good health. CDR3 region: CASSQGLAGADTQYF. The DNA for the CDR3 is TGTGCCAGCAGCCAGGGACTAGCGGGGGCAGATACGCAGTATTTT.